This T cell receptor beta chain comes out of a study of T-cell memory formation after mild COVID-19. The wider study: TCR clusters were mostly donor specific. General study findings and limits: Researchers could not confirm that second-wave clones peaking on day 37 targeted SARS-CoV-2. Clones contracting day 15 to 85 were balanced CD4/CD8; later expanders leaned CD4+.

Amplification by 5'RACE using constant-segment primers produced TCR alpha and TCR beta cDNA libraries that carried sample barcodes and UMIs. TCRdb recomputed calls from the 5' RACE reads with MiXCR, one row per CDR3 protein. The sample yields 300,000 to 400,000 distinct CDR3 sequences, 28% seen once. The CDR3 sequence is 18 residues long. V shed 0 bases and J 2 bases; nucleotides not matched to a gene: 9. Germline CDR1 and CDR2: MRHNA and SNTAGT. This clonotype was picked up a small number of times. What it binds is unknown. The sequenced sample consisted of PBMCs or a T cell subset sorted from them (not recorded which). V and J are TRBV6-4 and TRBJ2-7, with TRBD2 matching 11 bases. The source is an adult woman who had mild COVID-19 (a few samples of this study predate the infection). Cell type and time point are not known. CDR3 sequence reads: CASSDSPSGGPSAYEQYF. The CDR3 DNA is TGTGCCAGCAGTGACTCACCTAGCGGGGGGCCCAGCGCCTACGAGCAGTACTTC.